This is a list of T cell receptor beta chains from one sample in a study of T-cell memory formation after mild COVID-19. MiXCR, run by TCRdb on the 5' RACE reads, gives a single entry per CDR3 protein. The sample holds more than 400,000 distinct CDR3 sequences, roughly 18% seen once. Material: PBMCs or a T cell subset sorted from them (not recorded which). The receptors stem from an adult woman who had mild COVID-19 (a few samples of this study predate the infection). Cell type and time point are not known. Both conserved end residues are part of each CDR3. D genes are given only for firm matches. Where a row states a size, it is once, few, many or the class of an expanded clone; other rows omit it.

-	TRBV5-1	TRBJ2-5	few	CASSLAYWADTEETQYF	TGCGCCAGCAGCTTGGCCTATTGGGCCGATACCGAAGAGACCCAGTACTTC
TRBD2	TRBV5-1	TRBJ2-3	few	CASSFQLAASRTDTQYF	TGCGCCAGCAGCTTCCAACTAGCGGCGAGCCGCACAGATACGCAGTATTTT
-	TRBV20-1	TRBJ2-3	few	CSASKISTDTQYF	TGCAGTGCTTCCAAGATAAGCACAGATACGCAGTATTTT
-	TRBV7-6	TRBJ1-5	few	CASSFEQGNQPQHF	TGTGCCAGCAGCTTTGAACAGGGCAATCAGCCCCAGCATTTT
TRBD2	TRBV7-9	TRBJ2-1	few	CASSLGTSGRRGNEQFF	TGTGCCAGCAGCTTAGGGACTAGCGGGAGGAGGGGCAATGAGCAGTTCTTC
-	TRBV6-5	TRBJ1-2	-	CASSYSGGRSYGYTF	TGTGCCAGCAGTTACTCGGGGGGTAGGAGCTATGGCTACACCTTC
TRBD2	TRBV20-1	TRBJ2-7	-	CSARSGTSGYEQYF	TGCAGTGCTAGGTCCGGGACTAGCGGCTACGAGCAGTACTTC
-	TRBV9	TRBJ2-3	-	CASSVDGNPQYF	TGTGCCAGCAGCGTAGATGGGAACCCACAGTATTTT
-	TRBV3-1	TRBJ2-1	few	CASSSRWGDNEQFF	TGTGCCAGCAGCAGCCGATGGGGGGACAATGAGCAGTTCTTC
-	TRBV5-6	TRBJ2-7	-	CASSKQTQVISEQYF	TGTGCCAGCAGCAAGCAGACGCAGGTGATATCCGAGCAGTACTTC
TRBD1	TRBV7-6	TRBJ2-7	few	CASSSWDRPNPYEQYF	TGTGCCAGCAGCTCTTGGGACAGGCCGAATCCCTACGAGCAGTACTTC
-	TRBV7-8	TRBJ1-5	few	CASSLIPTYNQPQHF	TGTGCCAGCAGCTTAATTCCCACCTACAATCAGCCCCAGCATTTT
TRBD1	TRBV6-5	TRBJ1-1	many	CASSLYRGHRTTEAFF	TGTGCCAGCAGTTTGTACAGGGGGCATAGGACCACTGAAGCTTTCTTT
-	TRBV11-2	TRBJ2-2	-	CASSFYSLGQTNTGELFF	TGTGCCAGCAGCTTCTACTCGTTGGGGCAGACTAACACCGGGGAGCTGTTTTTT
-	TRBV12-3/TRBV12-4	TRBJ1-1	few	CASSLRSDDTEAFF	TGTGCCAGCAGTTTACGATCGGATGACACTGAAGCTTTCTTT
-	TRBV11-3	TRBJ1-3	-	CASSFGAGNTIYF	TGTGCCAGCAGCTTCGGCGCGGGAAACACCATATATTTT
-	TRBV23-1	TRBJ2-5	-	CASSLHQGLGESGEETQYF	TGCGCCAGCAGTCTCCACCAGGGTCTTGGAGAAAGTGGTGAAGAGACCCAGTACTTC
TRBD2	TRBV3-1	TRBJ2-1	few	CASSRETSGGNNEQFF	TGTGCCAGCAGCCGGGAGACTAGCGGGGGTAACAATGAGCAGTTCTTC
TRBD1	TRBV18	TRBJ2-3	few	CASYGPRQGGADTQYF	TGTGCCAGCTACGGACCTCGACAGGGCGGCGCAGATACGCAGTATTTT
-	TRBV27	TRBJ2-7	-	CASSLNDRTYEQYF	TGTGCCAGCAGTTTAAATGACAGAACCTACGAGCAGTACTTC
-	TRBV4-1	TRBJ2-1	-	CASRPQGNFGNEQFF	TGCGCCAGCAGGCCACAGGGAAATTTCGGCAATGAGCAGTTCTTC
TRBD1	TRBV15	TRBJ2-6	few	CATSRGTGRTF	TGTGCCACCAGCAGAGGGACAGGGCGGACTTTC
-	TRBV25-1	TRBJ2-7	many	CASSETGNSYEQYF	TGTGCCAGCAGTGAGACAGGAAACTCCTACGAGCAGTACTTC
-	TRBV6-6	TRBJ2-7	few	CASSKTRHGQYF	TGTGCCAGCAGTAAGACCCGACACGGCCAGTACTTC
-	TRBV11-2	TRBJ2-7	-	CASSLGIRQSSYEQYF	TGTGCCAGCAGCTTAGGCATCAGACAGAGCTCCTACGAGCAGTACTTC
TRBD2	TRBV12-3/TRBV12-4	TRBJ2-3	once	CASSHAQLAGYADTQYF	TGTGCCAGCAGTCATGCCCAACTAGCGGGGTATGCAGATACGCAGTATTTT
-	TRBV4-1	TRBJ1-1	-	CASSLPTETAFF	TGCGCCAGCAGCCTTCCGACAGAGACGGCTTTCTTT
-	TRBV7-8	TRBJ2-7	few	CASSAGPGPYEQYF	TGTGCCAGCAGCGCGGGACCCGGACCCTACGAGCAGTACTTC
TRBD1	TRBV6-1	TRBJ2-1	few	CASSELGGEQFF	TGTGCCAGCAGTGAACTAGGGGGCGAGCAGTTCTTC
TRBD1	TRBV25-1	TRBJ1-1	-	CASSVAGGENTEAFF	TGTGCCAGCAGTGTGGCAGGGGGAGAGAACACTGAAGCTTTCTTT
-	TRBV6-2/TRBV6-3	TRBJ2-4	few	CASCPEGTAKNIQYF	TGTGCCAGCTGCCCCGAGGGGACAGCCAAAAACATTCAGTACTTC
TRBD1	TRBV7-6	TRBJ1-1	few	CASSRVSTGGSDTEAFF	TGTGCCAGCAGCCGTGTTTCGACAGGGGGGTCGGACACTGAAGCTTTCTTT
-	TRBV15	TRBJ2-1	-	CATGKYNEQFF	TGTGCCACCGGGAAGTACAATGAGCAGTTCTTC
TRBD1	TRBV19	TRBJ2-3	-	CASSILRTGGAQQYF	TGTGCCAGTAGTATACTACGGACAGGGGGAGCCCAGCAGTATTTT
TRBD2	TRBV6-2/TRBV6-3	TRBJ2-2	-	CASTATSGRVTNGELFF	TGTGCCAGCACCGCGACTAGCGGGAGGGTAACAAACGGGGAGCTGTTTTTT
TRBD2	TRBV7-2	TRBJ2-1	-	CASSLDGRASYNEQFF	TGTGCCAGCAGCTTAGACGGGAGGGCGTCCTACAATGAGCAGTTCTTC
-	TRBV7-8	TRBJ2-3	few	CASSLADGGGIGDTQYF	TGTGCCAGCAGCTTAGCGGACGGCGGGGGCATCGGAGATACGCAGTATTTT
TRBD2	TRBV12-3/TRBV12-4	TRBJ2-1	many	CASSPLLAGVPNEQFF	TGTGCCAGCAGCCCCCTACTAGCGGGGGTTCCGAATGAGCAGTTCTTC
TRBD2	TRBV20-1	TRBJ2-1	-	CSARAQGLANNEQFF	TGCAGTGCCCGAGCCCAGGGACTAGCCAACAATGAGCAGTTCTTC
-	TRBV19	TRBJ1-5	few	CASSINPNNQPQHF	TGTGCCAGTAGTATAAATCCTAACAATCAGCCCCAGCATTTT
-	TRBV30	TRBJ2-1	-	CAWSEGNNEQFF	TGTGCCTGGAGTGAGGGAAACAATGAGCAGTTCTTC
TRBD1	TRBV5-4	TRBJ1-6	once	CASSTGTGGNSPLHF	TGTGCCAGCAGCACCGGGACAGGGGGTAATTCACCCCTCCACTTT
-	TRBV5-8	TRBJ2-3	-	CASSLARVVTAADTQYF	TGTGCCAGCAGCTTGGCCAGGGTGGTAACCGCCGCAGATACGCAGTATTTT
-	TRBV19	TRBJ1-1	-	CASISQGRFGEAFF	TGTGCCAGTATCTCACAGGGAAGGTTCGGTGAAGCTTTCTTT
-	TRBV27	TRBJ2-5	-	CASSLWGSETQYF	TGTGCCAGCAGTTTATGGGGGAGCGAGACCCAGTACTTC